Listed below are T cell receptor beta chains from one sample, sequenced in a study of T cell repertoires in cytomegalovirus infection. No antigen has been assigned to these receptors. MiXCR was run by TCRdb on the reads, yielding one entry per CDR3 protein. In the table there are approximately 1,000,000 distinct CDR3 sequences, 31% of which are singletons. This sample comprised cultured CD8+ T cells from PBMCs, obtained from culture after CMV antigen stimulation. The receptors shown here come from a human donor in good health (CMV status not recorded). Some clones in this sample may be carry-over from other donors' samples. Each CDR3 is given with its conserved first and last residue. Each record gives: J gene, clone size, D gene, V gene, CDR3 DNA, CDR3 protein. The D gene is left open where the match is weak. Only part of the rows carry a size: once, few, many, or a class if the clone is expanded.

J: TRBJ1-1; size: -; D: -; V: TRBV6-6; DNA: TGTGCCAGCAGCCACGGGACACCAAGCGCTGAAGCTTTCTTT; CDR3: CASSHGTPSAEAFF
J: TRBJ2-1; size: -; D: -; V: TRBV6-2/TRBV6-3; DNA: TGTGCCAGCAGTTATTGGCCTGAGCAGTTCTTC; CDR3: CASSYWPEQFF
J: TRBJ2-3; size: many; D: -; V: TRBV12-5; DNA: TGTGCTAGTGGTTTGGTATATCGAATGGGGTACACAGATACGCAGTATTTT; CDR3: CASGLVYRMGYTDTQYF
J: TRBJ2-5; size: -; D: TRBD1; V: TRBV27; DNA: TGTGCCAGCAGTTCCCGGATGGACAGGGAAGAGACCCAGTACTTC; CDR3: CASSSRMDREETQYF
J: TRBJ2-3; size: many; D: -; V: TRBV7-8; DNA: TGTGCCAGCACCTTTCAGAGCGATACGCAGTATTTT; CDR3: CASTFQSDTQYF
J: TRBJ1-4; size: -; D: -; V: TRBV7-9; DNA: TGTGCCAGCAGCCGCCTCATTACAGGGCCAGAGGCACTGTTTTTT; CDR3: CASSRLITGPEALFF
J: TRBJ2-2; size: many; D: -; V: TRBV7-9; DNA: TGTGCCAGCAGCTACCCAGGGTTCGCCGCGAACACCGGGGAGCTGTTTTTT; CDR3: CASSYPGFAANTGELFF
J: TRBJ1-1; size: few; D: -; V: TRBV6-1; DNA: TGTGCCACCCAATATTCGAACACTGAAGCTTTCTTT; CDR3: CATQYSNTEAFF
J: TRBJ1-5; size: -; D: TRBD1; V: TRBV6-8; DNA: TGTGCCAGCAGCAGAGACAGGGGGGATAGCAATCAGCCCCAGCATTTT; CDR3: CASSRDRGDSNQPQHF
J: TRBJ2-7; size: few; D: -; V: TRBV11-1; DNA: TGTGCCAGCAGCCCAGGACAGAGAGATTACGAGCAGTACTTC; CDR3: CASSPGQRDYEQYF
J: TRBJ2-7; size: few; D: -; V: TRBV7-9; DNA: TGTGCCAGCAGTCCTAATGTCCAGGGGTTTGCCTACGAGCAGTACTTC; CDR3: CASSPNVQGFAYEQYF
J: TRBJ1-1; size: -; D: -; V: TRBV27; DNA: TGTGCCAGCAGTTTAGTTCGGGTTGAAAAGGCTAAAGCTTTCTTT; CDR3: CASSLVRVEKAKAFF
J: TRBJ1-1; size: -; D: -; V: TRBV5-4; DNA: TGTGCCAGCAGCCGGGACCAGTTTGAAGCTTTCTTT; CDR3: CASSRDQFEAFF
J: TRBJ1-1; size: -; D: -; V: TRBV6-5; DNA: TGTGCCAGCAGCCTCTCCCCGACTCCCGCGAACACTGAAGCTTTCTTT; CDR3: CASSLSPTPANTEAFF
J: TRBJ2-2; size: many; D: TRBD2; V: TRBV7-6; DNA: TGTGCCAGCAGCCCCGGGACTAGCGGGGGATGGGTTACCGGGGAGCTGTTTTTT; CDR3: CASSPGTSGGWVTGELFF
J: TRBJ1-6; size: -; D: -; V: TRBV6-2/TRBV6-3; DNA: TGTGCCAGCAGTTACTCTTCGGTTCCCCACTTT; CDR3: CASSYSSVPHF
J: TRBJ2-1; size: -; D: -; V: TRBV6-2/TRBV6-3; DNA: TGTGCCAGCGAGGGAGATAGGGCCCCCTACAATGAGCAGTTCTTC; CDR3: CASEGDRAPYNEQFF
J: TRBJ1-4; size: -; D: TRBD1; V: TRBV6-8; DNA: TGTGCCAGCAGTTATTTTAGGGGGCGAGGGAGAGCGGCTAATGAAAAACTGTTTTTT; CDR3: CASSYFRGRGRAANEKLFF
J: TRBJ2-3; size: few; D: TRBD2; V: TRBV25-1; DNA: TGTGCCAGCAGTGCCTTACTAGCGGGGATGGCAGATACGCAGTATTTT; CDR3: CASSALLAGMADTQYF
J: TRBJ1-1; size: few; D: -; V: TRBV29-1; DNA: TGCAGCGTTGATCGGTCAGGCACTGAAGCTTTCTTT; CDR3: CSVDRSGTEAFF
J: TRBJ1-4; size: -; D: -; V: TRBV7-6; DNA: TGTGCCAGCAGCCCACCCGAAAACGAAAAACTGTTTTTT; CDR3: CASSPPENEKLFF
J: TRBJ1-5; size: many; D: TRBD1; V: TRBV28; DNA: TGTGCCAGCAGTTTTCCCGACAGGGTTGGGGAGGTGGGGCAGCCCCAGCATTTT; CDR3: CASSFPDRVGEVGQPQHF
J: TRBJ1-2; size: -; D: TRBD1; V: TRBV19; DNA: TGTGCCAGTTGGACAGGGGATCCCTATGGCTACACCTTC; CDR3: CASWTGDPYGYTF
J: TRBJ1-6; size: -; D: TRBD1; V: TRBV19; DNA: TGTGCCAGTAGTATCGGGACAGGGACCTATAATTCACCCCTCCACTTT; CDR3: CASSIGTGTYNSPLHF
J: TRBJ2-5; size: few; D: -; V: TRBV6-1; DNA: TGTGCCAGCAGTGGAGAGCTTGAACGGGAGACCCAGTACTTC; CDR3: CASSGELERETQYF
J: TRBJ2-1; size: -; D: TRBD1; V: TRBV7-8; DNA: TGTGTCAGCAGCTACAACAGCAGGGGGAGTTTTTACAATGAGCAGTTCTTC; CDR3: CVSSYNSRGSFYNEQFF
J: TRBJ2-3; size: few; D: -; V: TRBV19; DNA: TGTGCCAGTAGTACTGGTGGCGACACAGATACGCAGTATTTT; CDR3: CASSTGGDTDTQYF
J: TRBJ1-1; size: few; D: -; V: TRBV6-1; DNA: TGTGCCAGCAGTGAATGGGGGCGCGGGCCTGAAGCTTTCTTT; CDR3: CASSEWGRGPEAFF
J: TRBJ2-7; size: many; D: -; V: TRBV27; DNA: TGTGCCAGCAGTTTAAAGGAACAGGGACACTACGAGCAGTACTTC; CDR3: CASSLKEQGHYEQYF